The sequence of this T cell receptor beta chain was determined in a study of blood T cell repertoires in COVID-19. This clone was counted once. Seattle patient enrollment occurred during active infection, with longitudinal follow-up thereafter. The length of the CDR3 is 17 residues. V was cut by 0 bases and J by 0 bases, with 11 bases left in between. CDR1 and CDR2 (germline): LGHNA, YNFKEQ. Libraries were prepared by immunoSEQ multiplex PCR; TCRdb keeps only in-frame clonotypes and omits some of them. The sample yields 95,000 to 150,000 clones, 81% seen once. Sequenced: peripheral blood. The sequence came from a young man with COVID-19, enrolled during active disease. This rearrangement joins TRBV4-2 to TRBJ2-2; D uncertain. The CDR3 here is CASSQDSVLSNTGELFF. The CDR3 DNA reads as TGTGCCAGCAGCCAAGATTCGGTGTTATCGAACACCGGGGAGCTGTTTTTT.